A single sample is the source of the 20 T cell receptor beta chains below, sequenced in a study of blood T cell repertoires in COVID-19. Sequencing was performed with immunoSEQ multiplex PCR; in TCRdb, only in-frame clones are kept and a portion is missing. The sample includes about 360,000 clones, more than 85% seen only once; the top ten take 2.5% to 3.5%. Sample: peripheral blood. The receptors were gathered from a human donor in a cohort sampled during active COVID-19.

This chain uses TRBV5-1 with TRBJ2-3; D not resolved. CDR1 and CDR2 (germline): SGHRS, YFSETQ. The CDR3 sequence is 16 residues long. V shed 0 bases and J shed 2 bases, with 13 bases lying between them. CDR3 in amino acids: CASSLVRGGDTDTQYF. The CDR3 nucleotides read TGCGCCAGCAGCTTGGTAAGAGGTGGTGACACAGATACGCAGTATTTT.

This chain's CDR3 is CASSLESEQYF. As DNA, the CDR3 is TGTGCCAGCAGCCTCGAGAGCGAGCAGTACTTC. This chain uses TRBV3-1 (or the pseudogene TRBV3-2) with TRBJ2-7; unclear D gene. Germline-derived CDR1 and CDR2 are LGHDT and YNNKEL (reference sequence). V shed 4 bases and J shed 6 bases, with 7 bases lying between them. The CDR3 is made up of 11 amino acids.

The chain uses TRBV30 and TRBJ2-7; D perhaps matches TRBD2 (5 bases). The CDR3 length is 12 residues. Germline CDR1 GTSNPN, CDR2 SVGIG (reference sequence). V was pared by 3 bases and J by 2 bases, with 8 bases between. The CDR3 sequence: CAWSRGTYEQYF. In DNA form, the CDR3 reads TGTGCCTGGAGCCGAGGGACCTACGAGCAGTACTTC.

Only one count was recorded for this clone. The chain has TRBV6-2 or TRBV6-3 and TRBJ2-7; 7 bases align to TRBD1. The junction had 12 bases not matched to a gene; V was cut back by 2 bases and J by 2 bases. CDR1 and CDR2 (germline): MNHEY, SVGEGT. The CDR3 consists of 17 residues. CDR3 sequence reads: CASSYLPRDSYPYEQYF. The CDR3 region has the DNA TGTGCCAGCAGTTACCTCCCCCGGGACAGCTACCCCTACGAGCAGTACTTC.

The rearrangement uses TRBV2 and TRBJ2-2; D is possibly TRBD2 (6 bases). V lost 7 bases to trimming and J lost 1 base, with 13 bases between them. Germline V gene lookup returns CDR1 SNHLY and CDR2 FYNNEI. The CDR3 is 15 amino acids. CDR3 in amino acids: CASTRGIKNTGELFF. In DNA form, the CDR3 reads TGTGCCAGCACACGGGGGATAAAGAACACCGGGGAGCTGTTTTTT. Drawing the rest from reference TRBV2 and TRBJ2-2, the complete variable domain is EPEVTQTPSHQVTQMGQEVILRCVPISNHLYFYWYRQILGQKVEFLVSFYNNEISEKSEIFDDQFSVERPDGSNFTLKIRSTKLEDSAMYFCASTRGIKNTGELFFGEGSRLTVL.

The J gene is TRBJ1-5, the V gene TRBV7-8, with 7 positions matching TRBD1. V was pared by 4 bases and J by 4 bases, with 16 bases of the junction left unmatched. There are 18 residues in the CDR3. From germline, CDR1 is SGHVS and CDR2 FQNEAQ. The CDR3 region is CASSSIRWGQTPNQPQHF. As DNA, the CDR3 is TGTGCCAGCAGCTCTATTCGATGGGGACAGACACCTAATCAGCCCCAGCATTTT. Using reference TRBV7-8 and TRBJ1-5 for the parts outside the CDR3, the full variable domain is GAGVSQSPRYKVAKRGQDVALRCDPISGHVSLFWYQQALGQGPEFLTYFQNEAQLDKSGLPSDRFFAERPEGSVSTLKIQRTQQEDSAVYLCASSSIRWGQTPNQPQHFGDGTRLSIL.

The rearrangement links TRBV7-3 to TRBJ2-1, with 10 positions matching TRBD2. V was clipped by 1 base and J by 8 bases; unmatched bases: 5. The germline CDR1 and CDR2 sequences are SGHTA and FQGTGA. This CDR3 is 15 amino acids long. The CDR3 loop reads CASSLRLAGADEQFF. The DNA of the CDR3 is TGTGCCAGCAGCTTAAGGCTAGCGGGGGCAGATGAGCAGTTCTTC.

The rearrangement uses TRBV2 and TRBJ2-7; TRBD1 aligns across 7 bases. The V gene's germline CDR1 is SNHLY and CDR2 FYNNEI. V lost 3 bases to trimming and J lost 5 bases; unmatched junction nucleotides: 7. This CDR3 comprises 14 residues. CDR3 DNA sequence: TGTGCCAGCAGTGACGCAGGGGGAATGGACGAGCAGTACTTC. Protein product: CASSDAGGMDEQYF. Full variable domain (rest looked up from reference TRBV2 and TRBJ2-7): EPEVTQTPSHQVTQMGQEVILRCVPISNHLYFYWYRQILGQKVEFLVSFYNNEISEKSEIFDDQFSVERPDGSNFTLKIRSTKLEDSAMYFCASSDAGGMDEQYFGPGTRLTVT.

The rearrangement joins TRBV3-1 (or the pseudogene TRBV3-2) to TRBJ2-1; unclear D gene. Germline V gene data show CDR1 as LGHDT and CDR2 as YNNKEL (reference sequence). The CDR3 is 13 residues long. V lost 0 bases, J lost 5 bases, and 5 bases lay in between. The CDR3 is CASSQDLNNEQFF. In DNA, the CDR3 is TGTGCCAGCAGCCAAGATCTTAACAATGAGCAGTTCTTC.

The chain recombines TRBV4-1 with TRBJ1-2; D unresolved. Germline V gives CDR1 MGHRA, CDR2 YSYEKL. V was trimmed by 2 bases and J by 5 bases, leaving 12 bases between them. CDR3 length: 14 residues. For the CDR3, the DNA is TGCGCCAGCAGCCAATTGGTGGGGAGTTATGGCTACACCTTC. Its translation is CASSQLVGSYGYTF.

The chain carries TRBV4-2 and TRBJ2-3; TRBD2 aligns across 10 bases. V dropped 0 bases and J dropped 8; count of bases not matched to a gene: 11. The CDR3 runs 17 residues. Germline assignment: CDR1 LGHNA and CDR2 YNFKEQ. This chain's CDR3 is CASSQDYLSGGAGTQYF. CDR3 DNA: TGTGCCAGCAGCCAAGATTACTTGAGCGGGGGGGCGGGTACGCAGTATTTT.

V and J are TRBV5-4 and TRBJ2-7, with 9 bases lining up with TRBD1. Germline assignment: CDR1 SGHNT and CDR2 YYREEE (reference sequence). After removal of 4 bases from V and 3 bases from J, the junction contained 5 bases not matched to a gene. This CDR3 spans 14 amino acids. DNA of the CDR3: TGTGCCAGCAGCCCGCCGGACAGGGGCTACGAGCAGTACTTC. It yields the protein CASSPPDRGYEQYF. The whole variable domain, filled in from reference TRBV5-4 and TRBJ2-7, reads ETGVTQSPTHLIKTRGQQVTLRCSSQSGHNTVSWYQQALGQGPQFIFQYYREEENGRGNFPPRFSGLQFPNYSSELNVNALELDDSALYLCASSPPDRGYEQYFGPGTRLTVT.

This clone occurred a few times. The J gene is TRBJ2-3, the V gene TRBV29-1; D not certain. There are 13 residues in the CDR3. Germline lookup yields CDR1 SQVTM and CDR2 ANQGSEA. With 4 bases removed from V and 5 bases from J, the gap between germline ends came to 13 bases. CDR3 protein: CSVVSGGGDTQYF. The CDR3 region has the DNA TGCAGCGTTGTTTCCGGCGGCGGAGATACGCAGTATTTT.

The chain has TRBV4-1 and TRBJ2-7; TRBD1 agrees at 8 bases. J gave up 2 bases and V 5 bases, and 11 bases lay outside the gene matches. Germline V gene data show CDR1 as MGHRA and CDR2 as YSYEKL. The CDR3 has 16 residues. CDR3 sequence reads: CASSFILGTGTYEQYF. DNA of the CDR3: TGCGCCAGCAGCTTTATCCTCGGGACAGGTACCTACGAGCAGTACTTC.

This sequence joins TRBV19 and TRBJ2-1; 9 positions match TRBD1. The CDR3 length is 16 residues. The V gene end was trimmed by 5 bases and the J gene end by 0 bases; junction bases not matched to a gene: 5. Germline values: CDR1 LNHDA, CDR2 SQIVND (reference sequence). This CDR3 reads CASSPRTGDSYNEQFF. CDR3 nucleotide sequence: TGTGCCAGTAGTCCCAGGACAGGGGACTCCTACAATGAGCAGTTCTTC.

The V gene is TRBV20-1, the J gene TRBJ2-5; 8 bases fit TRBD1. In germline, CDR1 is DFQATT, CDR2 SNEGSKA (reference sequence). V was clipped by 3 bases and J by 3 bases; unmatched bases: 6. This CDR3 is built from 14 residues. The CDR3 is CSASWSTGEETQYF. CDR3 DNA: TGCAGTGCTAGTTGGTCGACAGGGGAAGAGACCCAGTACTTC.

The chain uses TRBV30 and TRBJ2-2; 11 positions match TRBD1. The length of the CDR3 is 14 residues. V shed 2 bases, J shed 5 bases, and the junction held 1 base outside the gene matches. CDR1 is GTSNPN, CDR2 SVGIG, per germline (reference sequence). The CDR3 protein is CAWSRDRGTGELFF. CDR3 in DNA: TGTGCCTGGAGTAGGGACAGGGGGACCGGGGAGCTGTTTTTT.

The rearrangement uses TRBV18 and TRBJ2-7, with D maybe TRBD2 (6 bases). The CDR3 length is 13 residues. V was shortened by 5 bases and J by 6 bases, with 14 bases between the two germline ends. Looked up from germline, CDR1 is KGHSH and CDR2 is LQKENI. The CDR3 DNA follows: TGTGCCAGCTCATTGACCGGACTACGCGAGCAGTACTTC. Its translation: CASSLTGLREQYF.

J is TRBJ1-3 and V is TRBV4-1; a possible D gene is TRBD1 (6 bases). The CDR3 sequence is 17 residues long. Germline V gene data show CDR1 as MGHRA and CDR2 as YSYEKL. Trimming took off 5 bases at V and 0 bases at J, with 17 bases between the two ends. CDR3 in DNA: TGCGCCAGCAGCGGGCTGGACAGTTCCCACTCTGGAAACACCATATATTTT. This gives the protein CASSGLDSSHSGNTIYF.

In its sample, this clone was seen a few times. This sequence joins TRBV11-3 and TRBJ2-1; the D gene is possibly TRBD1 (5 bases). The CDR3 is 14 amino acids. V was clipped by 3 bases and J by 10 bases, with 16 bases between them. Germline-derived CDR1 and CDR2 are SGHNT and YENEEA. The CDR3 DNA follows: TGTGCCAGCAGCTTCGAAAGACAGTCGACAGAGCAGTTCTTC. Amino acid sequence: CASSFERQSTEQFF.